Each of the 20 T cell receptor beta chains below was sequenced from the same sample in a study of shared clonotypes between healthy human individuals. Naive CD8 isolation took CD45RO-negative cells positively selected for CCR7 and excluded terminally differentiated effector memory CD45RA+ cells. The assay was immunoSEQ multiplex PCR, and TCRdb's table has in-frame clones only and misses some. This sample has approximately 1.9 million clones; 93% occur once, and the top ten carry about 1.6%. The sample consisted of naive CD8+ T cells from PBMCs. Source of these receptors: a man aged 18 to 30 in good health. Some clones in this sample may be carry-over from other donors' samples.

The chain recombines TRBV9 with TRBJ1-3, with a weak D call TRBD1 (5 bases). CDR1 and CDR2 (germline): SGDLS, YYNGEE. The CDR3 covers 19 residues. Trimming shortened V by 0 bases and J by 0 bases, and 19 bases separated the two germline ends. The CDR3 coding sequence is TGTGCCAGCAGCGTAGATGGCCCACTGGGACGTAGCTCTGGAAACACCATATATTTT. This translates into CASSVDGPLGRSSGNTIYF.

Here the CDR3 reads CASSSGTGGTEAFF. The DNA of the CDR3 is TGTGCCAGTAGTTCCGGGACAGGGGGGACTGAAGCTTTCTTT. V and J are TRBV19 and TRBJ1-1; 11 nucleotides agree with TRBD1. CDR1 is LNHDA and CDR2 is SQIVND in the germline V gene (reference sequence). Trimming took 5 bases from V and 5 from J; bases not matched to a gene: 4. CDR3 length: 14 residues.

The sample holds one count of this clone. The rearrangement links TRBV28 to TRBJ2-7; TRBD2 agrees at 16 bases. CDR1 and CDR2 from the germline V gene are MDHEN and SYDVKM. The V segment lost 9 bases and the J segment 0 bases; nucleotides outside the gene matches: 11. This CDR3 region has 18 residues. CDR3 amino acids: CARAPGLAGGPVSYEQYF. CDR3 coding DNA: TGTGCCAGGGCCCCGGGACTAGCGGGAGGGCCGGTCTCCTACGAGCAGTACTTC.

The chain employs TRBV19 and TRBJ2-5; D possibly corresponds to TRBD2 (5 bases). V was pared by 5 bases and J by 5 bases, with 15 bases between. Germline values: CDR1 LNHDA, CDR2 SQIVND (reference sequence). This CDR3 region has 14 residues. The CDR3, as DNA: TGTGCCAGTAGTGTCACGACCGGGATGGAGACCCAGTACTTC. This gives the protein CASSVTTGMETQYF.

V and J are TRBV19 and TRBJ2-5; unclear D gene. Germline values: CDR1 LNHDA, CDR2 SQIVND (reference sequence). The CDR3 totals 12 residues. The germline V and J ends were trimmed by 3 bases and 0 bases, with 2 bases remaining between them. The CDR3 bases are TGTGCCAGTAGTATGAACCAAGAGACCCAGTACTTC. Translating gives CASSMNQETQYF. The full variable domain, with the rest looked up from reference TRBV19 and TRBJ2-5, is DGGITQSPKYLFRKEGQNVTLSCEQNLNHDAMYWYRQDPGQGLRLIYYSQIVNDFQKGDIAEGYSVSREKKESFPLTVTSAQKNPTAFYLCASSMNQETQYFGPGTRLLVL.

This chain's CDR3 is CASSLAADLEAFF. The CDR3 DNA reads as TGTGCCAGCAGCTTAGCGGCCGATTTGGAAGCTTTCTTT. The chain links TRBV7-3 to TRBJ1-1; no definite D call. The CDR3 extends over 13 amino acids. Germline V gene sequence: CDR1 SGHTA, CDR2 FQGTGA. V dropped 2 bases and J dropped 8 bases, with 12 bases sitting between them.

V gene TRBV13 combines with J gene TRBJ1-2, with TRBD1 identical over 8 bases. The trim removed 5 bases at V and 8 bases at J, leaving 10 bases unmatched. The CDR3 sequence is 14 residues long. Germline values: CDR1 PRHDT, CDR2 FYEKMQ (reference sequence). As DNA, the CDR3 is TGTGCCAGCAGCCCCCAGCAGGGGGCAAGGGGCTACACCTTC. This codes for CASSPQQGARGYTF.

The sample holds one count of this clone. The V call is TRBV28, the J call TRBJ1-5; no firm D call. The V gene lost 3 bases and the J gene lost 7 bases, with 13 bases spanning the gap. CDR3 size: 14 residues. Germline CDR1 is MDHEN and CDR2 is SYDVKM. This chain's CDR3 is CASSFTRVGQPQHF. CDR3 nucleotide sequence: TGTGCCAGCAGTTTTACGAGGGTGGGCCAGCCCCAGCATTTT.

The rearrangement links TRBV18 to TRBJ1-4, with 8 positions matching TRBD1. The CDR3 has 18 amino acids. Germline CDR1 and CDR2: KGHSH and LQKENI. The V and J ends lost 6 bases and 7 bases, in that order; junction bases with no gene match: 19. The DNA of the CDR3 is TGTGCCAGCTCCGTCGACAGGGGTAATGGGCCCATGGCTGAAAAACTGTTTTTT. Protein sequence: CASSVDRGNGPMAEKLFF.

CDR3 bases: TGTGCCAGCAGCTTTGACCGGGACGGACTATCCTACGAGCAGTACTTC. Residues: CASSFDRDGLSYEQYF. The chain is built from TRBV7-9 and TRBJ2-7; tentative D call: TRBD2 (6 bases). Between the trimmed V and J ends, which lost 3 bases and 1 base, there was a span of 16 bases. Germline lookup yields CDR1 SEHNR and CDR2 FQNEAQ (reference sequence). The CDR3 has 16 residues.

The chain is built from TRBV25-1 and TRBJ2-2, with D unresolved. Germline V gene data show CDR1 as MGHDK and CDR2 as SYGVNS. Trimming removed 9 bases from V and 3 bases from J, with 2 bases in between. CDR3 length equals 10 residues. CDR3: CARYTGELFF. In DNA form, the CDR3 reads TGTGCCAGGTACACCGGGGAGCTGTTTTTT.

Written as DNA, the CDR3 is TGTGCCAGTATCGGGGGTGACGCGTACAATGAGCAGTTCTTC. The encoded protein is CASIGGDAYNEQFF. The chain is built from TRBV19 and TRBJ2-1, with TRBD2 as a possible D gene (6 bases). CDR3 length: 14 residues. V shed 7 bases and J shed 4 bases, with 14 bases lying between them. Germline V gene lookup returns CDR1 LNHDA and CDR2 SQIVND (reference sequence).

The V call is TRBV19, the J call TRBJ1-1; D unclear. V lost 4 bases, J lost 3 bases, and 12 bases lay in between. Germline V CDR1 and CDR2: LNHDA, SQIVND (reference sequence). This CDR3 has 14 amino acids. The CDR3 spells CASSTSKGYTEAFF. In DNA form, the CDR3 reads TGTGCCAGTAGTACGTCAAAAGGGTACACTGAAGCTTTCTTT.

The count of this clone is one. This chain links TRBV19 with TRBJ2-3, with 7 positions matching TRBD1. With 6 bases clipped from V and 3 bases from J, the junction kept 9 bases outside the gene matches. The CDR3 loop spans 15 amino acids. CDR1 is LNHDA, CDR2 SQIVND, per germline (reference sequence). The CDR3 reads CASSLWGQSTDTQYF. The CDR3 coding sequence is TGTGCCAGTAGCCTCTGGGGACAGAGTACAGATACGCAGTATTTT.

The V call is TRBV7-8, the J call TRBJ2-7; 12 positions agree with TRBD2. The CDR3 is 17 amino acids. Per the germline V gene, CDR1 is SGHVS and CDR2 is FQNEAQ. V gave up 4 bases and J gave up 4 bases; unmatched junction bases: 11. The DNA for the CDR3 is TGTGCCAGCAGCTCTAGGGACCTAGCGGGAGGGTGGTACGAGCAGTACTTC. Its translation is CASSSRDLAGGWYEQYF.

As for this clone: Other DNA variants within this sample encode the same CDR3. The CDR3 sequence: CASSPRGVANTEAFF. The CDR3 nucleotides are TGTGCCAGCAGTCCCCGGGGAGTTGCGAACACTGAAGCTTTCTTT. V is TRBV27 and J is TRBJ1-1; no reliable D call. From germline, CDR1 is MNHEY and CDR2 SMNVEV (reference sequence). V was cut by 5 bases and J by 1 base, with 14 bases left in between. CDR3 length: 15 residues.

This clone is a singleton in its sample. The rearrangement links TRBV19 to TRBJ1-2; D remains unclear. The CDR3 is made up of 13 amino acids. The germline gives CDR1 LNHDA, CDR2 SQIVND (reference sequence). Deletions cut 5 bases from V and 5 bases from J, with 12 bases between. The CDR3 DNA is TGTGCCAGTAGTGTGGGCCCTGGGTATGGCTACACCTTC. Its translation: CASSVGPGYGYTF.

The gene calls are TRBV6-1 and TRBJ1-5; D not certain. The CDR3 sequence is 13 residues long. Looked up from germline, CDR1 is MNHNS and CDR2 is SASEGT. Trimming removed 7 bases at V and 2 bases at J, with 9 bases between. CDR3 coding DNA: TGTGCCAGCACTCGGGTTGGCAATCAGCCCCAGCATTTT. It specifies CASTRVGNQPQHF.

The rearrangement joins TRBV19 to TRBJ2-7; 7 nucleotides align to TRBD1. Germline CDR1 LNHDA, CDR2 SQIVND (reference sequence). J was trimmed by 1 base and V by 6 bases; bases with no gene match: 9. This CDR3 spans 15 amino acids. The DNA for the CDR3 is TGTGCCAGTAGCGACAGGGACAGAACTTCCTACGAGCAGTACTTC. Encoded protein: CASSDRDRTSYEQYF.

The chain employs TRBV5-6 and TRBJ2-7; the D call may be TRBD1 or TRBD2 (5 bases each). Looked up from germline, CDR1 is SGHDT and CDR2 is YYEEEE. Deletions cut 4 bases from V and 2 bases from J, with 13 bases between. CDR3 length: 14 amino acids. CDR3 in DNA: TGTGCCAGCAGCGATGGGACCTCTACCTACGAGCAGTACTTC. Protein: CASSDGTSTYEQYF.